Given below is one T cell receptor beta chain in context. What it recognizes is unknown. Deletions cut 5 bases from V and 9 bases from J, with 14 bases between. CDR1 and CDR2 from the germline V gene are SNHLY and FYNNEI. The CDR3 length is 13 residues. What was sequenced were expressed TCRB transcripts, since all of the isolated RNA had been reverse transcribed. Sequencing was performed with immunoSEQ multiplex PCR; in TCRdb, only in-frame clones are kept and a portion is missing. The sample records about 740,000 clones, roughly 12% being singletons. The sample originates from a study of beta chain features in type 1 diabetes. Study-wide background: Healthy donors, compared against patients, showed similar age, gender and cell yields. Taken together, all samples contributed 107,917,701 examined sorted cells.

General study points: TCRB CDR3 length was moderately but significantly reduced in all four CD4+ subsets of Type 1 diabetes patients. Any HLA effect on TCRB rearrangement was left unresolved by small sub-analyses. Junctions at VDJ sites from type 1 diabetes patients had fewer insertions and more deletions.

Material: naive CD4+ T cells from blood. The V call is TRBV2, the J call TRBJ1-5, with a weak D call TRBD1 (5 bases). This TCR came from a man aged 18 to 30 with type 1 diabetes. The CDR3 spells CASSRDRETPQHF. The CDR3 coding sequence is TGTGCCAGCAGTCGGGACCGGGAGACGCCCCAGCATTTT.